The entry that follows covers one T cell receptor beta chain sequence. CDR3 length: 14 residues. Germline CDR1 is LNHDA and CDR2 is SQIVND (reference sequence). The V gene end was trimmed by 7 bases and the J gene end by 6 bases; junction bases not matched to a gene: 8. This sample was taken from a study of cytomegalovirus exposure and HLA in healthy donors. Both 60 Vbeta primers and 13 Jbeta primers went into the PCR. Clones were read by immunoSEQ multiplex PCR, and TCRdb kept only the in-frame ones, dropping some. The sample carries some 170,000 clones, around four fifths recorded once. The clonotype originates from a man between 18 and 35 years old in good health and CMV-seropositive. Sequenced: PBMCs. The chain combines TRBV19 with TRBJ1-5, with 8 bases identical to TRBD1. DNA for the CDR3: TGTGCCAGTAATTCTGGACAGGGAACTCAGCCCCAGCATTTT. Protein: CASNSGQGTQPQHF.